This TCR beta chain originates from a study of control samples from healthy donors and cancer patients (dated by TCRdb to 2020 to 2022). Taken from the germline V gene, the CDR1 and CDR2 loops are SGDLS and YYNGEE. CDR3 length: 14 amino acids, cysteine to phenylalanine. The read is trimmed to its CDR3 DNA, 42 bases read in frame from base 1. V ends up 0 bases short and J 6 bases short, with an unmatched junction base count of 5. The library was built by means of the immunoSEQ multiplex PCR assay. The source is immuneACCESS, and TCRdb retained only in-frame sequences with V and J called. Part of the clones is not carried over; for the studies checked, unresolved V genes explain less than half of this, and the remainder is unexplained. The sample table contains 60,000 to 95,000 clones; only one count was recorded for under 90% of them. Together, the top ten hold around a tenth of the sample. Points on this clone: There is no known antigen for this receptor. The input lacks base qualities; no much larger clone sits a single base away.

Specimen: PBMCs. The receptor was isolated from a woman in her fifties or sixties with colorectal cancer. The chain was built from TRBV9 and TRBJ1-1, and 7 bases in between align with TRBD1. The nucleotide sequence is given as TGTGCCAGCAGCGTAGGAGGGGGCGCCTCTGAAGCTTTCTTT. Its amino acids are CASSVGGGASEAFF. With the portions outside the CDR3 filled from the reference TRBV9 and TRBJ1-1 genes, the complete variable region becomes DSGVTQTPKHLITATGQRVTLRCSPRSGDLSVYWYQQSLDQGLQFLIQYYNGEERAKGNILERFSAQQFPDLHSELNLSSLELGDSALYFCASSVGGGASEAFFGQGTRLTVV.